The present entry profiles one T cell receptor beta chain with its context. Its antigen is not known. The sample is drawn from a study of T cells expressing NK-cell markers. Overall study results and limits: Similarly, these clonotypes led the CD3+CD56-NKG2C+ fraction as well in a few donors.

For each CDR3 protein, TCRdb gives one entry from its re-call of the 5' RACE reads, without DNA. The repertoire shows approximately 460,000 distinct CDR3 sequences; the top ten hold 7.3%. The clonotype originates from a woman between 18 and 70 years old in good health. Sequencing was carried out using blood T cells: a sorted CD56 or NKG2C T cell subset, CD4+ or CD8+ T cells, or bulk PBMC T cells (not recorded which).

The CDR3: CSARLGGNRPWETQYF. The chain combines TRBV20-1 with TRBJ2-5; TCRdb's D call, TRBD1, is unchecked because there is no DNA. The CDR3 sequence is 16 residues long. CDR1 DFQATT and CDR2 SNEGSKA come from the germline V gene (reference sequence).